The clone carrying this TCR beta chain showed up just a few times. These data belong to a study of blood T cell repertoires in COVID-19. Here immunoSEQ multiplex PCR was the method, and the copy in TCRdb shows in-frame clones only, minus some. This table holds about 430,000 clones, approximately 90% found once. Participants in the exposed group had met a COVID-19 case in the 2 weeks before joining the study. V lost 6 bases, J lost 3 bases, and 8 bases stayed unmatched. Germline values: CDR1 ENHRY, CDR2 SYGVKD. The CDR3 totals 15 residues. This chain links TRBV10-3 with TRBJ1-2; 9 bases match TRBD1. The clonotype originates from a woman between 18 and 30 years old who had been exposed to COVID-19. The sequenced sample was PBMCs or T cells enriched from blood (not recorded which). CDR3 bases: TGTGCCATCAGACCGGGACAGGGCCTCGACTATGGCTACACCTTC. Translated: CAIRPGQGLDYGYTF.